The 19 T cell receptor beta chains presented below share a single source sample, sequenced in a study of technical replicates of blood from a handful of donors. Libraries were prepared by immunoSEQ multiplex PCR; TCRdb keeps only in-frame clonotypes and omits some of them. The table has roughly 60,000 clones, less than 90% seen once; the top ten hold approximately 5%. The sample taken for sequencing was PBMCs. Every receptor here comes from a human donor in good health. Some clones in this sample may be carry-over from other donors' samples.

This clone was seen a single time. This chain uses TRBV5-8 with TRBJ2-4; perhaps TRBD1 as D (6 bases). The V and J ends lost 6 bases and 2 bases respectively, with 15 bases between them. Germline values: CDR1 SGHTS, CDR2 YDEGEE. The CDR3 has 15 amino acids. For the CDR3, the DNA is TGTGCCAGCAACCGACAGGTCGTATCCAAAAACATTCAGTACTTC. Translated: CASNRQVVSKNIQYF. The full variable domain, completed using reference TRBV5-8 and TRBJ2-4, is EAGVTQSPTHLIKTRGQQATLRCSPISGHTSVYWYQQALGLGLQFLLWYDEGEERNRGNFPPRFSGRQFPNYSSELNVNALELEDSALYLCASNRQVVSKNIQYFGAGTRLSVL.

The chain employs TRBV9 and TRBJ2-3; D is uncertain. Trimming shortened V by 0 bases and J by 6 bases, and 8 bases separated the two germline ends. The V gene's germline CDR1 is SGDLS and CDR2 YYNGEE. CDR3 length: 13 residues. The CDR3 here is CASSVVSRDTQYF. CDR3 bases: TGTGCCAGCAGCGTAGTTTCCCGGGATACGCAGTATTTT.

The genes are TRBV18 and TRBJ1-1, with 11 bases fitting TRBD1. CDR3 length equals 15 residues. Germline CDR1 and CDR2: KGHSH and LQKENI. The V gene end was trimmed by 6 bases and the J gene end by 6 bases; junction bases not matched to a gene: 9. The CDR3 region has the DNA TGTGCCAGCTCGCCGGACAGGGGGCACGGCGCTGAAGCTTTCTTT. Translation: CASSPDRGHGAEAFF.

This chain connects TRBV13 to TRBJ2-7; TRBD1 aligns across 9 bases. CDR1 and CDR2 from the germline V gene are PRHDT and FYEKMQ (reference sequence). CDR3 length: 15 residues. Trimming at V came to 5 bases and at J to 6 bases, leaving 11 bases not matched to a gene. CDR3 nucleotide sequence: TGTGCCAGCAGCCCGACCGGGACAGGGTTGCGCGAGCAGTACTTC. This translates into CASSPTGTGLREQYF.

J is TRBJ2-2 and V is TRBV19; 7 bases fit TRBD1. The V segment lost 7 bases and the J segment 3 bases; nucleotides outside the gene matches: 8. The CDR3 consists of 15 residues. CDR1 LNHDA and CDR2 SQIVND come from the germline V gene (reference sequence). CDR3 nucleotides: TGTGCCAGTACTGCCGGGACAGCGTACACCGGGGAGCTGTTTTTT. Protein sequence: CASTAGTAYTGELFF.

The chain combines TRBV5-1 with TRBJ2-1, with TRBD2 matching 11 bases. The CDR3 is 17 amino acids. Germline lookup yields CDR1 SGHRS and CDR2 YFSETQ. J lost 7 bases, V lost 1 base, and 10 bases had no gene match. CDR3 sequence: CASSLLAGGGVTNEQFF. The CDR3, as DNA: TGCGCCAGCAGCTTGTTAGCGGGAGGGGGGGTTACGAATGAGCAGTTCTTC.

The V call is TRBV5-1, the J call TRBJ2-5, with a weak D call TRBD1 (5 bases). The CDR3 is made up of 15 amino acids. Per the germline V gene, CDR1 is SGHRS and CDR2 is YFSETQ. V shed 0 bases and J shed 4 bases, with 13 bases lying between them. CDR3 sequence reads: CASSLEWPGRETQYF. The CDR3 coding sequence is TGCGCCAGCAGCTTGGAATGGCCAGGGCGAGAGACCCAGTACTTC.

In its sample, this clone ranks as medium-sized. The chain uses TRBV4-3 and TRBJ2-1, with a possible D match to TRBD2 (5 bases). V lost 0 bases, J lost 8 bases, and 26 bases lay in between. This CDR3 has 19 residues. In germline, CDR1 is LGHNA, CDR2 YSLEER. DNA of the CDR3: TGCGCCAGCAGCCAAGAGACTATTTATACCGGAGGTCATTTGGATGAGCAGTTCTTC. Translation gives CASSQETIYTGGHLDEQFF.

The V and J genes are TRBV11-2 and TRBJ2-1, with 8 bases aligning to TRBD1. Germline CDR1 and CDR2: SGHAT and FQNNGV. Germline trimming cut 5 bases from V and 7 bases from J; bases unmatched to any gene: 10. This CDR3 is 15 amino acids long. The CDR3 spells CASSDPGGAGNEQFF. CDR3 DNA: TGTGCCAGCAGCGACCCAGGGGGCGCGGGTAATGAGCAGTTCTTC.

The chain joins TRBV7-2 to TRBJ1-3, with D possibly being TRBD1 (5 bases). The CDR3 extends over 19 amino acids. V was pared by 3 bases and J by 3 bases, with 24 bases between. Per germline, CDR1 SGHTA and CDR2 FQGNSA. DNA for the CDR3: TGTGCCAGCAGCTTCCACTTAACAGGCGGCCGCTCGGGTGGAAACACCATATATTTT. Translating gives CASSFHLTGGRSGGNTIYF.

This rearrangement joins TRBV15 to TRBJ1-5; D may be TRBD1 (5 bases). The CDR3 is 19 residues long. Per germline, CDR1 LNHNV and CDR2 YYDKDF (reference sequence). The V end was cut by 0 bases, the J end by 2 bases, with 20 bases between. The CDR3 DNA follows: TGTGCCACCAGCAGAGATAGGCAGGGAGGCAACGTCGGCAATCAGCCCCAGCATTTT. Translated: CATSRDRQGGNVGNQPQHF.

Only one count was recorded for this clone. The chain has TRBV7-2 and TRBJ1-1, with 10 bases matching TRBD1. The germline gives CDR1 SGHTA, CDR2 FQGNSA. Trimming at V came to 4 bases and at J to 0 bases, leaving 2 bases not matched to a gene. The CDR3 loop spans 15 amino acids. CDR3 protein: CASSWTGGLNTEAFF. The DNA for the CDR3 is TGTGCCAGCAGCTGGACAGGGGGACTGAACACTGAAGCTTTCTTT.

The V and J genes are TRBV6-5 and TRBJ2-3; perhaps TRBD2 as D (5 bases). Trimming stripped 2 bases from V and 2 bases from J, with 11 bases between. Germline assignment: CDR1 MNHEY and CDR2 SVGAGI. The CDR3 contains 15 residues. DNA for the CDR3: TGTGCCAGCAGTTACGGACTCGGACCCACAGATACGCAGTATTTT. Its protein is CASSYGLGPTDTQYF.

This rearrangement joins TRBV10-2 to TRBJ1-2; TRBD1 agrees at 10 bases. Germline CDR1 and CDR2: WSHSY and SAAADI. CDR3 length: 16 amino acids. With 0 bases clipped from V and 7 bases from J, the junction kept 8 bases outside the gene matches. DNA of the CDR3: TGCGCCAGCAGTGAGTCGCCGACAGGGGGCAAGATTGGCTACACCTTC. It yields the protein CASSESPTGGKIGYTF.

CDR3 in DNA: TGTGCCAGCAGTTCCGGAGCTTCCTACGAGCAGTACTTC. This sequence encodes CASSSGASYEQYF. The V gene is TRBV28, the J gene TRBJ2-7; D not certain. The CDR3 spans 13 residues. The germline gives CDR1 MDHEN, CDR2 SYDVKM. V was pared by 4 bases and J by 1 base, with 8 bases between.

V gene TRBV4-3 combines with J gene TRBJ2-7, with 7 bases identical to TRBD1. Germline CDR1 reads LGHNA; CDR2 reads YSLEER. Losses at the gene ends were 6 bases for V and 0 bases for J; bases not matched to a gene: 5. This CDR3 has 14 residues. DNA for the CDR3: TGCGCCAGCAGAGAGGACAGGATCTCCTACGAGCAGTACTTC. It translates to CASREDRISYEQYF.

The CDR3 reads CASSQTTGDYGYTF. CDR3 bases: TGTGCCAGCAGCCAAACCACAGGGGACTATGGCTACACCTTC. J is TRBJ1-2 and V is TRBV4-2, with 7 positions matching TRBD1. V lost 2 bases, J lost 3 bases, and 3 bases stayed unmatched. The germline V gene has CDR1 LGHNA and CDR2 YNFKEQ. This CDR3 is built from 14 residues.

The chain links TRBV4-2 to TRBJ1-4; tentatively, D is TRBD1 (6 bases). Between the trimmed V and J ends, which lost 6 bases and 7 bases, there was a span of 15 bases. From germline, CDR1 is LGHNA and CDR2 YNFKEQ. CDR3 size: 14 residues. The CDR3 loop is CASSRGRGGEKLFF. CDR3 nucleotides: TGTGCCAGCAGTCGCGGCAGGGGCGGTGAAAAACTGTTTTTT.

The J gene is TRBJ2-4, the V gene TRBV4-2; unclear D gene. Germline CDR1 LGHNA, CDR2 YNFKEQ. Between the trimmed V and J ends, which lost 0 bases and 2 bases, there was a span of 17 bases. This CDR3 region has 18 residues. The CDR3 region is CASSQEWSVVRTKNIQYF. The CDR3, as DNA: TGTGCCAGCAGCCAAGAGTGGTCGGTGGTGAGAACCAAAAACATTCAGTACTTC.